The present entry profiles one TCR beta chain with its context. This sample stems from a study of blood T cells in healthy people across ages. The use of a sample-barcoded 5' primer and a J-beta primer mix characterized a second PCR of about 6 to 12 cycles. In TCRdb, the 5' RACE reads were re-called with MiXCR into one record per CDR3 protein. The sample lists 1.8 million or so distinct CDR3 sequences, 35% to 50% seen once, with roughly 24% in the top ten. CDR3 length equals 15 residues. The germline CDR1 and CDR2 sequences are SGHTA and FQGNSA. Trimming pared 3 bases from V and 10 bases from J, leaving 16 bases between.

The rearrangement uses TRBV7-2 and TRBJ1-6; maybe TRBD1 (6 bases). The source of this sequence is a human donor in good health. Sequenced input: blood. The CDR3 DNA follows: TGTGCCAGCAGCTTGGGGGCGGGCGAGGAATCACCCCTCCACTTT. This translates into CASSLGAGEESPLHF.